Listed below are T cell receptor beta chains from one sample, sequenced in a study of T-cell memory formation after mild COVID-19. TCRdb fed the 5' RACE reads into MiXCR, producing one record per CDR3 protein. The repertoire holds some 300,000 distinct CDR3 sequences, with 20% to 25% as singletons. The sample consisted of PBMCs or a T cell subset sorted from them (not recorded which). These receptors originate from a man aged 18 to 35 who had mild COVID-19 (a few samples of this study predate the infection). Cell type and time point are not known. Each CDR3 is given with its conserved first and last residue. A D gene is named only where the DNA matches it firmly. Size is stated for part of the rows, as once, few or many counts, or as a class when the clone is expanded.

cdr3_nt,cdr3_aa,clone_size,j_call,d_call,v_call
TGTGCCAGCAGGGGAGCCTCGGGGGGAGTTACGCAGTATTTT,CASRGASGGVTQYF,-,TRBJ2-3,TRBD2,TRBV28
TGTGCCAGCAGCCAAGATAGGACGGGGCTGAACACTGAAGCTTTCTTT,CASSQDRTGLNTEAFF,-,TRBJ1-1,-,TRBV4-2
TGCGCCAGCAGCTTGGATTGGGCCGGGGAGCTGTTTTTT,CASSLDWAGELFF,-,TRBJ2-2,-,TRBV5-1
TGTGCCAGCAGCTTGGGCAGTAACACCGGGGAGCTGTTTTTT,CASSLGSNTGELFF,many,TRBJ2-2,-,TRBV5-5
TGCGCCAGCAGCAGGCGGACTGAAGATTATGGCTACACCTTC,CASSRRTEDYGYTF,few,TRBJ1-2,-,TRBV5-1
TGCGCCAGCAGCTTGGGACAGACCAGCTCCTACGAGCAGTACTTC,CASSLGQTSSYEQYF,-,TRBJ2-7,-,TRBV5-1
TGCGCCAGCAGCTTCTTACTAGCGGACACAGATACGCAGTATTTT,CASSFLLADTDTQYF,many,TRBJ2-3,TRBD2,TRBV5-1
TGTGCCAGCACCCCCGCGGCGGCTCGTGGGGAGACCCAGTACTTC,CASTPAAARGETQYF,few,TRBJ2-5,-,TRBV6-2/TRBV6-3
TGTGCCATCAGTGAGGACCAGCGGGGGTACAATGAGCAGTTCTTC,CAISEDQRGYNEQFF,-,TRBJ2-1,TRBD2,TRBV10-3
TGCAGGGTGGCCGGACCAGAAGAGACCCAGTACTTC,CRVAGPEETQYF,few,TRBJ2-5,-,TRBV29-1
TGTGCCAGCAGCTTCCGGGACAGGGTCGATGAGCAGTTCTTC,CASSFRDRVDEQFF,few,TRBJ2-1,TRBD1,TRBV6-2/TRBV6-3
TGTGCTAGTGGTTTAGATAGGAGCTCCTACGAGCAGTACTTC,CASGLDRSSYEQYF,-,TRBJ2-7,-,TRBV12-5
TGCGCCAGCAAGTCCGCTGAGACTAATGAAAAACTGTTTTTT,CASKSAETNEKLFF,once,TRBJ1-4,-,TRBV10-2
TGTGCCAGCAGCTTAGCCCAAGGGTCACCCCTCCACTTT,CASSLAQGSPLHF,few,TRBJ1-6,-,TRBV7-9
TGCGCCAGCAGCTTGGGTACAACCCAGGCGGAAAAACTGTTTTTT,CASSLGTTQAEKLFF,-,TRBJ1-4,-,TRBV5-1
TGTGCCAGCAGTCGACAGGGAGAGAACAATGAGCAGTTCTTC,CASSRQGENNEQFF,-,TRBJ2-1,TRBD1,TRBV6-2/TRBV6-3
TGTGCCAGCAGTTTAGTAGGGATGGCGGGCTTGCGCACAGATACGCAGTATTTT,CASSLVGMAGLRTDTQYF,few,TRBJ2-3,-,TRBV27
TGCAGTGCTAGAGAAAGCCGGGGTAATTCACCCCTCCACTTT,CSARESRGNSPLHF,few,TRBJ1-6,-,TRBV20-1
TGCGACAGCAGCCTAGATTCGGGGGCCCGAAGCACAGATACGCAGTATTTT,CDSSLDSGARSTDTQYF,once,TRBJ2-3,-,TRBV4-3
TGTGCCAGCTCACCGCAGGGACAGCCCACCGGGGAGCTGTTTTTT,CASSPQGQPTGELFF,-,TRBJ2-2,TRBD1,TRBV18
TGTGCCAGCAGCCAAGTCACTGAGATTACGAACACCGGGGAGCTGTTTTTT,CASSQVTEITNTGELFF,few,TRBJ2-2,-,TRBV4-2
TGCGCCAGCAGCCAAGCTGGACAGGGGGGCTCTGGAAACACCATATATTTT,CASSQAGQGGSGNTIYF,few,TRBJ1-3,TRBD1,TRBV4-1
TGTGCCAGTAGTGCAGGGGGAATTGGCTACACCTTC,CASSAGGIGYTF,-,TRBJ1-2,TRBD1,TRBV19